One and the same sample provided the 5 T cell receptor beta chains below, sequenced in a study of T cells in Graves' hyperthyroidism and ophthalmopathy. Template material for amplifying TCR beta CDR3 regions consisted of RNA transcripts. A set of HTBI primers served as the primers for a first-round RT-PCR of the TCR CDR3. TCRdb re-called the multiplex PCR reads with MiXCR, one entry per CDR3 protein. The sample shows under 300,000 distinct CDR3 sequences, approximately 14% of them seen only once. Sequencing used blood. Receptor source: a woman between 50 and 59 years old with Graves' hyperthyroidism that later progressed to Graves' ophthalmopathy.

This clonotype was observed many times. The genes are TRBV5-1 and TRBJ1-4; D gene uncertain. The CDR3 length is 14 residues. Germline CDR1 is SGHRS and CDR2 is YFSETQ. The V gene lost 0 bases and the J gene lost 7 bases, with 10 bases spanning the gap. The CDR3 region has the DNA TGCGCCAGCAGCTTGGAAGGGTTTGGTGAAAAACTGTTTTTT. Amino acids: CASSLEGFGEKLFF.

Ten or more counts support this clonotype. V gene TRBV7-8 combines with J gene TRBJ2-3; D gene uncertain. The CDR3 covers 17 residues. Germline CDR1 reads SGHVS; CDR2 reads FQNEAQ. V was shortened by 1 base and J by 2 bases, with 16 bases between the two germline ends. Here the CDR3 reads CASSLVRAGRDTDTQYF. The DNA of the CDR3 is TGTGCCAGCAGCTTAGTTCGAGCAGGTCGAGACACAGATACGCAGTATTTT.

This clonotype has ten or more counts. The gene calls are TRBV9 and TRBJ1-2, with 9 bases matching TRBD1. Germline V gene sequence: CDR1 SGDLS, CDR2 YYNGEE. The J segment lost 3 bases and the V segment lost 0 bases, leaving 12 bases of the junction unmatched. This CDR3 spans 18 amino acids. CDR3 amino acids: CASSVGWIWTGEDYGYTF. CDR3 nucleotide sequence: TGTGCCAGCAGCGTAGGATGGATTTGGACAGGGGAGGACTATGGCTACACCTTC.

At least ten counts were recorded for this clonotype. The chain uses TRBV5-1 and TRBJ2-1; tentative D call: TRBD2 (5 bases). V lost 1 base and J lost 9, with 11 bases in between. The germline V gene encodes CDR1 SGHRS and CDR2 YFSETQ. CDR3 length equals 13 residues. As DNA, the CDR3 is TGCGCCAGCAGCTTGAACTCGGGGAGTGAGCAGTTCTTC. Its translation is CASSLNSGSEQFF.

This clonotype was seen once. The rearrangement joins TRBV2 to TRBJ2-7; 11 nucleotides align to TRBD2. The CDR3 totals 15 residues. Losses at the gene ends were 6 bases for V and 4 bases for J; bases not matched to a gene: 8. Germline loops: CDR1 SNHLY, CDR2 FYNNEI. Here the CDR3 reads CASSASGRSSYEQYF. CDR3 coding DNA: TGTGCCAGCAGCGCTAGCGGGAGGAGTTCGTACGAGCAGTACTTC.